Shown below are 20 T cell receptor beta chains from a single sample sequenced in a study of Graves' ophthalmopathy and Graves' hyperthyroidism. Amplification of TCR beta CDR3 regions used RNA transcripts. HTBI primers were employed in first-round RT-PCR, then a second-round multiplex PCR followed. TCRdb reprocessed the multiplex PCR reads with MiXCR, giving one entry per CDR3 protein. The table lists more than 300,000 distinct CDR3 sequences, roughly 15% of them singletons. The sequenced sample consisted of peripheral blood. The source is an adult woman with stable Graves' hyperthyroidism.

This clonotype was seen repeatedly, ten times or more. The V gene is TRBV7-2, the J gene TRBJ2-7; 7 nucleotides line up with TRBD1. In germline, CDR1 is SGHTA, CDR2 FQGNSA. V shed 1 base and J 3 bases; nucleotides not matched to a gene: 3. CDR3 length: 14 residues. The CDR3 bases are TGTGCCAGCAGCTTAGAGGGGGCGGGCTACGAGCAGTACTTC. Its translation: CASSLEGAGYEQYF.

The table lists this clonotype with many counts. This rearrangement joins TRBV7-3 to TRBJ2-7; 14 bases are a match to TRBD2. V was pared by 0 bases and J by 1 base, with 11 bases of the junction left unmatched. CDR3 length: 20 amino acids. Germline V gene lookup returns CDR1 SGHTA and CDR2 FQGTGA. The DNA for the CDR3 is TGTGCCAGCAGCTTAACTTCTACCGGGACTAGCGGGAGTAAGTCCTACGAGCAGTACTTC. This sequence encodes CASSLTSTGTSGSKSYEQYF.

V and J are TRBV28 and TRBJ2-2, with D possibly being TRBD1 or TRBD2 (6 bases each). The CDR3 extends over 12 amino acids. V lost 8 bases and J 6 bases, leaving 10 bases between the germline ends. Germline-derived CDR1 and CDR2 are MDHEN and SYDVKM. CDR3 nucleotides: TGTGCCAGCGGAAGGGGGGCCGGGGAGCTGTTTTTT. It translates to CASGRGAGELFF.

This clonotype has at least ten counts. The chain links TRBV6-1 to TRBJ2-5, with D unresolved. This CDR3 region has 13 residues. Germline V CDR1 and CDR2: MNHNS, SASEGT. Trimming removed 6 bases from V and 2 bases from J, with 10 bases in between. The CDR3 nucleotides are TGTGCCAGCAGCGATGACTTACAAGAGACCCAGTACTTC. This codes for CASSDDLQETQYF.

CDR3 sequence: CATSRTREYGYTF. DNA of the CDR3: TGTGCCACCAGCAGAACCAGGGAGTATGGCTACACCTTC. This chain joins TRBV15 and TRBJ1-2; tentatively, D is TRBD1 (5 bases). This CDR3 has 13 amino acids. Germline CDR1 LNHNV, CDR2 YYDKDF (reference sequence). V lost 2 bases, J lost 5 bases, and 9 bases lay in between.

A few counts support this clonotype. The J gene is TRBJ1-2, the V gene TRBV12-3 or TRBV12-4; 10 bases agree with TRBD1. This CDR3 is built from 16 residues. V shed 3 bases and J 7 bases; nucleotides not matched to a gene: 11. The CDR3 protein is CASSFTPGQGRFGYTF. CDR3 DNA sequence: TGTGCCAGCAGTTTCACTCCGGGACAGGGGAGGTTTGGCTACACCTTC.

This clonotype was detected many times. Mismatch with germline at one junction end may stem from a read error. The J gene is TRBJ2-6, the V gene TRBV6-1; D call uncertain. The germline V gene encodes CDR1 MNHNS and CDR2 SASEGT. The CDR3 runs 16 residues. The CDR3 DNA follows: TGTGCCAGCAGTGAACCTAGGGCATCTGGGACCAACGTCCTGACTTTC. Translated: CASSEPRASGTNVLTF.

This clonotype was observed at least ten times. The chain has TRBV2 and TRBJ1-5, with 7 positions matching TRBD1. V dropped 5 bases and J dropped 10; count of bases not matched to a gene: 14. The CDR3 runs 15 residues. Germline V gene data show CDR1 as SNHLY and CDR2 as FYNNEI. CDR3 sequence reads: CASSTRDRVPGPQHF. The CDR3 bases are TGTGCCAGCAGTACCCGAGACAGGGTCCCGGGACCCCAGCATTTT.

In its sample, this clonotype was seen many times. The rearrangement links TRBV6-1 to TRBJ2-7, with D uncertain. Trimming pared 6 bases from V and 1 base from J, leaving 7 bases between. Germline CDR1 reads MNHNS; CDR2 reads SASEGT. This CDR3 spans 12 amino acids. CDR3 sequence reads: CASRDPSYEQYF. In DNA, the CDR3 is TGTGCCAGCAGGGACCCATCCTACGAGCAGTACTTC.

This clonotype has at least ten counts. This rearrangement joins TRBV7-2 to TRBJ2-3; D is undetermined. The CDR3 has 15 amino acids. The germline gives CDR1 SGHTA, CDR2 FQGNSA. Trimming shortened V by 1 base and J by 4 bases, and 12 bases separated the two germline ends. CDR3 residues: CASSLVGSLADTQYF. The CDR3 region has the DNA TGTGCCAGCAGCTTAGTGGGGTCTTTGGCAGATACGCAGTATTTT.

The J gene is TRBJ2-2, the V gene TRBV30; perhaps D is TRBD1 or TRBD2 (6 bases each). CDR1 and CDR2 (germline): GTSNPN, SVGIG (reference sequence). The CDR3 is made up of 15 amino acids. Trimming pared 3 bases from V and 3 bases from J, leaving 14 bases between. CDR3 sequence: CAWSGGGRYTGELFF. CDR3 bases: TGTGCCTGGAGCGGAGGGGGACGGTACACCGGGGAGCTGTTTTTT.

This chain connects TRBV24-1 to TRBJ1-5; no clear D gene. Looked up from germline, CDR1 is KGHDR and CDR2 is SFDVKD. V shed 2 bases and J shed 2 bases, with 12 bases lying between them. The CDR3 consists of 16 residues. CDR3 in amino acids: CATSDSRSAGNQPQHF. The DNA of the CDR3 is TGTGCCACCAGTGATTCCAGGTCTGCAGGCAATCAGCCCCAGCATTTT.

This clonotype was observed a few times. A read error may explain this, as a much larger clone is one base away. The chain couples TRBV13 to TRBJ2-7; 9 bases are shared with TRBD2. V was clipped by 0 bases and J by 0 bases; unmatched bases: 6. Germline V CDR1 and CDR2: PRHDT, FYEKMQ (reference sequence). There are 17 residues in the CDR3. The CDR3 sequence: CASSLGLTSGVSYEQYF. For the CDR3, the DNA is TGTGCCAGCAGCTTAGGACTGACTAGCGGAGTCTCCTACGAGCAGTACTTC.

In its sample, this clonotype was seen many times. The CDR3 region is CASSYFRARGLHNSPLHF. In DNA form, the CDR3 reads TGTGCCAGCAGTTACTTTAGGGCCAGGGGGTTGCATAATTCACCCCTCCACTTT. The rearrangement uses TRBV6-5 and TRBJ1-6, with 7 bases fitting TRBD1. Germline V gene lookup returns CDR1 MNHEY and CDR2 SVGAGI. Germline trimming cut 1 base from V and 5 bases from J; bases unmatched to any gene: 11. This CDR3 comprises 18 residues.

This clonotype was recorded many times. V and J are TRBV20-1 and TRBJ2-7; TRBD1 matches 9 bases. V was pared by 3 bases and J by 5 bases, with 5 bases of the junction left unmatched. CDR1 and CDR2 from the germline V gene are DFQATT and SNEGSKA (reference sequence). This CDR3 has 13 residues. CDR3 in DNA: TGCAGTGCTAGTCGGGACAGGGAACACGAGCAGTACTTC. This encodes CSASRDREHEQYF.

This clonotype has at least ten counts. The junction shows a germline mismatch at one end, possibly a read error. The chain carries TRBV12-3 or TRBV12-4 and TRBJ2-4, with a tentative D call TRBD1 (5 bases). This CDR3 has 14 amino acids. CDR3 DNA sequence: TGTGCCAGCAGTTCAGGGTTAGCCAAAAACATTAAGTACTTC. It is translated as CASSSGLAKNIKYF.

This clonotype occurred many times. The rearrangement links TRBV6-1 to TRBJ2-7, with 7 bases matching TRBD1. V was pared by 3 bases and J by 1 base, with 3 bases of the junction left unmatched. The germline CDR1 and CDR2 sequences are MNHNS and SASEGT. This CDR3 spans 14 amino acids. CDR3 protein: CASSDTGQSYEQYF. The CDR3 region has the DNA TGTGCCAGCAGTGACACGGGACAGTCCTACGAGCAGTACTTC.

At least ten counts were recorded for this clonotype. The chain combines TRBV11-2 with TRBJ2-7, with no clear D. Germline assignment: CDR1 SGHAT and CDR2 FQNNGV. The CDR3 loop spans 12 amino acids. V was pared by 2 bases and J by 8 bases, with 10 bases between. The DNA of the CDR3 is TGTGCCAGCAGCTTAAACGATGACAAGCAGTACTTC. This codes for CASSLNDDKQYF.

Ten or more counts support this clonotype. The chain is built from TRBV7-9 and TRBJ1-1; 7 positions agree with TRBD1. V lost 3 bases and J lost 5; bases outside the gene matches: 9. CDR3 length equals 15 residues. The germline V gene encodes CDR1 SEHNR and CDR2 FQNEAQ (reference sequence). The CDR3 loop is CASSLRQDRVTEAFF. Here the CDR3 DNA reads TGTGCCAGCAGCTTGCGGCAAGACAGGGTTACTGAAGCTTTCTTT.

This clonotype was seen at least ten times. This is likely a read error, given that the CDR3 carries no conserved phenylalanine or tryptophan at its end. V is TRBV6-2 or TRBV6-3 and J is TRBJ2-7; D may be TRBD2 (6 bases). The germline gives CDR1 MNHEY, CDR2 SVGEGT. This CDR3 region has 14 residues. As DNA, the CDR3 is TGTGCCAGCAGCCGCCGGGAGAGATCCTACGAACAGTACCTC. It is translated as CASSRRERSYEQYL.